The TCR beta chain described here comes from a study of early T cells in non-severe SARS-CoV-2 infection. Overall study context: The authors sequenced bulk RNA from unsorted whole blood, leaving chains unpaired.

Separate cDNA molecules each had unique molecular identifiers attached to them. TCRdb re-called the 5' RACE reads through MiXCR, storing one row per CDR3 protein. The sample carries about 83,000 distinct CDR3 sequences, over 9% recorded once. Looked up from germline, CDR1 is LGHDT and CDR2 is YNNKEL (reference sequence). There are 13 residues in the CDR3. Trimming took 0 bases from V and 13 from J; bases not matched to a gene: 4. The chain is built from TRBV3-1 and TRBJ2-1; 9 nucleotides agree with TRBD2. The receptor was isolated from an adult who was a healthcare worker with PCR-confirmed SARS-CoV-2 infection or an uninfected control (not recorded which). Sequencing used whole blood. DNA of the CDR3: TGTGCCAGCAGCCAAGAGGCAGCGGGAGGCCAGTTCTTC. Protein: CASSQEAAGGQFF.